A selection of T cell receptor beta chains follows, all from one sample in a study of vaccination and CD4 T cells after COVID-19. TCRdb re-called the PCR reads with MiXCR, one entry per CDR3 protein. The data hold thousands of distinct CDR3 sequences, with roughly 68% observed a single time. What these receptors recognize is not known. Source material: CD4+ T cells from blood, cultured in vitro. These receptors originate from a human donor who had recovered from COVID-19. The conserved cysteine and the conserved F or W are not part of the CDR3 here. Each record gives: V gene, CDR3 protein.

>TRBV10-3
AIREPLSQGISEAF
>TRBV11-2
ASSLGLRQGLNTEAF
>TRBV20-1
SASPGQGFSPLH
>TRBV18
ASSPYGELGYT
>TRBV20-1
SARDRATLYGYT
>TRBV24-1
ATKDSNTDTQY
>TRBV20-1
SATSAPRQGSYGYT
>TRBV20-1
SARPGVVSNSPLH
>TRBV15
ATSTGQRDTEAF
>TRBV7-8
ASSLSSSRYTGELF
>TRBV6-1
ASSEGISNQPQH
>TRBV27
ASSRSEGYTEAF
>TRBV7-3
ASAPGGGTDTQY
>TRBV5-6
ASSFGGKETQY
>TRBV24-1
ATSDPGQGVGYT
>TRBV7-8
ASSPFGGRGGYT